Described below is a single T cell receptor (beta chain) sequence and its context. Its antigen remains unknown. Both 60 Vbeta primers and 13 Jbeta primers went into the PCR. Study processing details: In a later analysis, the count reached roughly 80 million unique TCR beta chains, with 9 million to 11 million shared. Sequenced by immunoSEQ multiplex PCR; TCRdb stores in-frame clones only, minus some. V and J calls and clone size are copied from that table; D and trimming were computed from the DNA. Of under 150,000 clones in the sample, roughly 80% are singletons; the top ten hold more than 1.5%. These data come from a study of cytomegalovirus exposure and HLA in healthy donors. Whole-study results and caveats: Later on, an analysis tied approximately 15,000 TCR beta sequences to HLA alleles at 0.05 false discovery rate. Sequencing probably produced one cluster of sequence variants that were highly shared.

This CDR3 is 15 amino acids long. Trimming took off 5 bases at V and 3 bases at J, with 14 bases between the two ends. In germline, CDR1 is SEHNR, CDR2 FQNEAQ (reference sequence). Healthy donors of bone marrow made up the group. V gene TRBV7-9 combines with J gene TRBJ1-3; weak D call: TRBD1 (5 bases). The source of this sequence is a middle-aged man in good health and CMV-seronegative. What was sequenced was PBMCs. This chain's CDR3 is CASSPRWGYGNTIYF. The CDR3 nucleotides read TGTGCCAGCAGCCCCCGGTGGGGCTATGGAAACACCATATATTTT.